This TCR beta chain is drawn from a study of shared clonotypes between healthy human individuals. Study-wide results and caveats: Larger richness was generally estimated for naive than memory subsets.

Between the trimmed V and J ends, which lost 0 bases and 0 bases, there was a span of 9 bases. The CDR3 contains 17 residues. Germline CDR1 reads MNHNS; CDR2 reads SASEGT. This clone was detected only a few times. The antigen remains undetermined. Caucasian adults residing in Nashville, Tennessee made up all the donors. Genomic DNA from each subset was divided evenly over several immunoSEQ plates. Clones were read by immunoSEQ multiplex PCR, and TCRdb kept only the in-frame ones, dropping some. The table has nearly 1 million clones, about three quarters seen once; the top ten hold nearly 1.5%. The clonotype comes from a man aged 18-30 years in good health. V is TRBV6-1 and J is TRBJ1-6, with D tentatively TRBD1 (6 bases). Sequenced input: memory CD4+ T cells sorted from blood. Noted subset: CD45RA-negative fraction. CDR3 nucleotide sequence: TGTGCCAGCAGTGAAGCGGGGGCAAGCTCCTATAATTCACCCCTCCACTTT. It is translated as CASSEAGASSYNSPLHF.